Listed below are T cell receptor beta chains from one sample, sequenced in a study of radiation and T cells in renal cell carcinoma. Assay used: immunoSEQ multiplex PCR; TCRdb lists only in-frame clones, some missing. The table has around 100,000 clones, about 79% seen once. This specimen was blood, taken from a patient whose treatment included radiotherapy and nephrectomy. These receptors originate from a man between 60 and 75 years old with renal cell carcinoma. Both conserved end residues are part of each CDR3. The D gene is left open where the match is weak. Clone size, where shown, is once, few, many, or a class for clones that have expanded.

V gene,D gene,clone size,J gene,CDR3 protein,CDR3 DNA
TRBV10-2,NA,few,TRBJ2-1,CASSDVRSEQFF,TGCGCCAGCAGTGATGTTAGGAGTGAGCAGTTCTTC
TRBV7-9,NA,NA,TRBJ2-7,CASSSTSYEQYF,TGTGCCAGCAGCTCGACTAGCTACGAGCAGTACTTC
TRBV11-2,NA,once,TRBJ1-4,CASSLFLDQSTNEKLFF,TGTGCCAGCAGCTTATTCTTAGATCAGAGTACTAATGAAAAACTGTTTTTT
TRBV6-5,NA,NA,TRBJ1-2,CASSYPNTGNYGYTF,TGTGCCAGCAGTTACCCTAATACAGGCAACTATGGCTACACCTTC
TRBV4-3,NA,NA,TRBJ2-2,CASSLHDRVTGELFF,TGCGCCAGCAGCCTCCACGACAGAGTGACCGGGGAGCTGTTTTTT
TRBV19,NA,NA,TRBJ1-1,CASSLKRGANTEAFF,TGTGCCAGTAGCCTAAAAAGGGGTGCGAACACTGAAGCTTTCTTT
TRBV30,NA,NA,TRBJ1-1,CAWRSNLNTEAFF,TGTGCCTGGAGGTCGAACTTGAACACTGAAGCTTTCTTT
TRBV7-9,NA,NA,TRBJ2-5,CASSPPRGTQYF,TGTGCCAGCAGCCCCCCCCGGGGGACCCAGTACTTC
TRBV4-3,NA,NA,TRBJ1-1,CASSQDFRNTEAFF,TGCGCCAGCAGCCAAGATTTCCGGAACACTGAAGCTTTCTTT
TRBV4-1,NA,NA,TRBJ1-4,CASSQGRGFDEKLFF,TGCGCCAGCAGCCAAGGCCGGGGATTTGATGAAAAACTGTTTTTT
TRBV29-1,NA,few,TRBJ2-2,CSVAPQGPGELFF,TGCAGCGTCGCCCCCCAGGGTCCCGGGGAGCTGTTTTTT
TRBV29-1,NA,NA,TRBJ2-2,CSVGRMDGELFF,TGCAGCGTTGGACGAATGGACGGGGAGCTGTTTTTT
TRBV6-5,NA,NA,TRBJ2-2,CASKGYTGELFF,TGTGCCAGCAAGGGGTACACCGGGGAGCTGTTTTTT
TRBV5-1,TRBD2,once,TRBJ2-3,CASSNGRSGTDTQYF,TGCGCCAGCAGCAACGGGAGGTCGGGAACAGATACGCAGTATTTT
TRBV4-1,NA,NA,TRBJ2-5,CASSQDRETQYF,TGCGCCAGCAGCCAAGATCGAGAGACCCAGTACTTC
TRBV21-1,NA,NA,TRBJ2-7,CASSKAGRDGLYEQYF,TGTGCCAGCAGCAAAGCGGGCCGGGACGGACTCTACGAGCAGTACTTC
TRBV7-9,NA,NA,TRBJ2-2,CASSAGARNTGELFF,TGTGCCAGCAGCGCAGGGGCACGAAACACCGGGGAGCTGTTTTTT
TRBV7-9,TRBD1,NA,TRBJ1-2,CASSSGTGAAYGYTF,TGTGCCAGCAGCTCCGGGACAGGGGCTGCCTATGGCTACACCTTC
TRBV7-7,TRBD1,NA,TRBJ2-2,CASSQDRGDTGELFF,TGTGCCAGCAGCCAGGACAGGGGGGACACCGGGGAGCTGTTTTTT
TRBV28,TRBD2,NA,TRBJ2-5,CASGLAGGVGQETQYF,TGTGCCAGCGGTCTAGCGGGAGGGGTCGGCCAAGAGACCCAGTACTTC
TRBV7-3,TRBD2,NA,TRBJ2-7,CASSAGVGEQYF,TGTGCCAGCTCGGCGGGAGTGGGCGAGCAGTACTTC
TRBV19,NA,NA,TRBJ1-1,CASSIGTGRGEAFF,TGTGCCAGTAGTATAGGAACGGGGAGAGGTGAAGCTTTCTTT
TRBV28,TRBD1,NA,TRBJ1-1,CASSLYGTGNTEAFF,TGTGCCAGCAGTTTATATGGGACAGGGAACACTGAAGCTTTCTTT
TRBV9,NA,few,TRBJ1-2,CASSVEQVPYGYTF,TGTGCCAGCAGCGTAGAGCAGGTCCCGTATGGCTACACCTTC
TRBV5-4,NA,NA,TRBJ1-2,CASSALRGNYGYTF,TGTGCCAGCAGCGCCTTGAGGGGCAACTATGGCTACACCTTC
TRBV21-1,NA,NA,TRBJ2-3,CATYGLAGGAEYF,TGTGCCACCTACGGGCTAGCGGGAGGGGCCGAGTATTTT
TRBV11-3,TRBD1,NA,TRBJ2-7,CASNLWRQGSYEQYF,TGTGCCAGCAACCTTTGGAGACAGGGATCCTACGAGCAGTACTTC
TRBV6-1,NA,once,TRBJ2-3,CASSKGSPSTDTQYF,TGTGCCAGCAGTAAAGGGAGTCCTAGCACAGATACGCAGTATTTT
TRBV4-2,TRBD2,NA,TRBJ2-2,CASSLLAGGTTGELFF,TGTGCCAGCAGCCTTTTAGCGGGGGGCACTACCGGGGAGCTGTTTTTT
TRBV10-1,NA,NA,TRBJ1-2,CASSEQGNYGYTF,TGCGCCAGCAGTGAGCAGGGGAACTATGGCTACACCTTC
TRBV7-2,TRBD2,NA,TRBJ2-7,CASSLGLAGAGEQYF,TGTGCCAGCAGCCTCGGACTAGCGGGAGCGGGCGAGCAGTACTTC
TRBV18,NA,NA,TRBJ2-7,CASSPHVGEEQYF,TGTGCCAGCTCACCCCACGTCGGCGAGGAGCAGTACTTC
TRBV5-1,NA,NA,TRBJ2-3,CASSPSRSSSTDTQYF,TGCGCCAGCAGCCCCTCCAGGTCATCGAGCACAGATACGCAGTATTTT
TRBV6-6,TRBD1,NA,TRBJ1-2,CASSDRDRANYGYTF,TGTGCCAGCAGTGACCGGGACAGGGCCAACTATGGCTACACCTTC
TRBV7-6,TRBD2,NA,TRBJ2-5,CASSSSGRTETQYF,TGTGCCAGCAGCTCTAGCGGGAGGACAGAGACCCAGTACTTC
TRBV5-4,NA,NA,TRBJ2-6,CASSLVSGANVLTF,TGTGCCAGCAGCTTGGTTTCTGGGGCCAACGTCCTGACTTTC
TRBV7-8,NA,NA,TRBJ1-2,CASSLAKILPGYGYTF,TGTGCCAGCAGCTTAGCTAAAATTCTCCCGGGCTATGGCTACACCTTC
TRBV6-1,NA,NA,TRBJ2-1,CASIGQPYNEQFF,TGTGCCAGCATAGGACAGCCCTACAATGAGCAGTTCTTC
TRBV19,NA,NA,TRBJ1-2,CASSIWGSVLYGYTF,TGTGCCAGTAGTATTTGGGGTTCCGTACTCTATGGCTACACCTTC
TRBV20-1,NA,once,TRBJ2-5,CSAGQETQYF,TGCAGTGCTGGACAAGAGACCCAGTACTTC
TRBV11-3,TRBD2,NA,TRBJ2-2,CASSLAGGPYTGELFF,TGTGCCAGCAGCTTAGCGGGAGGGCCTTACACCGGGGAGCTGTTTTTT
TRBV7-9,NA,NA,TRBJ2-5,CASSIWRETQYF,TGTGCCAGCAGCATTTGGAGGGAGACCCAGTACTTC
TRBV6-6,NA,NA,TRBJ2-5,CASSYGSGVGGETQYF,TGTGCCAGCAGTTACGGGTCGGGAGTAGGAGGGGAGACCCAGTACTTC
TRBV11-2,TRBD1,NA,TRBJ1-5,CASSPSGTGNQPQHF,TGTGCCAGCAGTCCATCCGGGACAGGGAATCAGCCCCAGCATTTT